The T cell receptor beta chain under discussion was sequenced for a study of blood T cell repertoires in COVID-19. Study summary: PBMCs, B-cell-depleted T cells, or T cells provided the cDNA or gDNA that made up the material.

V was shortened by 11 bases and J by 1 base, with 8 bases between the two germline ends. CDR3 size: 11 residues. The germline V gene encodes CDR1 SNHLY and CDR2 FYNNEI. As handled by the study authors: Estimates of nucleated cell counts were drawn from the amplification of reference gene primers. The repertoire was sequenced with immunoSEQ multiplex PCR; TCRdb's copy has only in-frame clones and lacks some. V, J and clone size reflect that table, while D and trimming were determined from the DNA. The sample has around 160,000 clones; more than 80% are singletons. This clone was seen just once. The sequence came from a human donor in a cohort sampled during active COVID-19. The chain uses TRBV2 and TRBJ2-5; no reliable D call. Sequencing used peripheral blood. The CDR3 nucleotides read TGTGCCGAGCTCTTCCAAGAGACCCAGTACTTC. Its protein product is CAELFQETQYF.